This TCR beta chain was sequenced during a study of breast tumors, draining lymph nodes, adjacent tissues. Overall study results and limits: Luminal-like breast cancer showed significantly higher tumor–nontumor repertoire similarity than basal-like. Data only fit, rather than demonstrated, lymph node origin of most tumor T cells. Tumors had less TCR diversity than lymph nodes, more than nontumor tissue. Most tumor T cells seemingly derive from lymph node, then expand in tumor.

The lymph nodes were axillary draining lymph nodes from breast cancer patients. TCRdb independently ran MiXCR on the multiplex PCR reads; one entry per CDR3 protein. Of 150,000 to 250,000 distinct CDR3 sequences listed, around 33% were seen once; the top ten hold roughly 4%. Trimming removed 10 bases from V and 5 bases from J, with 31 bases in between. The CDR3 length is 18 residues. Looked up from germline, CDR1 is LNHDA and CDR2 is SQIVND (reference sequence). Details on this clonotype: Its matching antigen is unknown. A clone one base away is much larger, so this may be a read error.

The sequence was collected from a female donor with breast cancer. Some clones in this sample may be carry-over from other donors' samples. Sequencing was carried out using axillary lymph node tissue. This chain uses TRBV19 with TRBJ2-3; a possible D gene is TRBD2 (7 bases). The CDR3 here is CANSLRGGGNPPGDTQYF. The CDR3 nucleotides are TGTGCCAATAGCCTGAGGGGAGGGGGGAACCCCCCGGGAGATACGCAGTATTTT.